These 32 T cell receptor beta chains share one sample of origin, sequenced in a study of cytomegalovirus exposure and HLA in healthy donors (dated by TCRdb to about 2017). The method behind the library was the immunoSEQ multiplex PCR assay. A mixture of 60 forward primers for TCR Vbeta segments and 13 reverse primers for TCR Jbeta segments was used in the multiplex PCR. TCRdb took this table from immuneACCESS and kept in-frame rearrangements with V and J called. Such tables lack part of the clones; where checked against another copy, unresolved V genes explain under half of the gap, and the rest is unexplained. This sample comprises 150,000 to 200,000 clones, 77% of them detected only once. The ten largest clones add up to around 3.4% of the sample. Sequenced input: PBMCs. The receptors were sampled from a woman aged 55-70 years in good health and CMV-seropositive.

The chain combines TRBV5-1 with TRBJ2-4, with D possibly matching TRBD1 (6 bases). There are 16 residues in the CDR3. Trimming left V 0 bases short and J 3 bases short, with 13 bases between. The germline V gene encodes CDR1 SGHRS and CDR2 YFSETQ. The CDR3 sequence: CASSLGTASGKNIQYF. The CDR3, as DNA: TGCGCCAGCAGCTTGGGGACAGCCAGCGGCAAAAACATTCAGTACTTC.

The chain recombines TRBV7-2 with TRBJ1-3, with D tentatively TRBD1 (6 bases). CDR1 is SGHTA and CDR2 is FQGNSA in the germline V gene. V shed 5 bases and J shed 2 bases, with 13 bases lying between them. The CDR3 spans 15 residues. CDR3 nucleotide sequence: TGTGCCAGCAGCCCAGAGGGGGGGGCTGGAAACACCATATATTTT. Residues: CASSPEGGAGNTIYF.

V usage is TRBV5-8 and J usage is TRBJ2-5; 13 bases align to TRBD2. V gave up 3 bases and J gave up 4 bases; unmatched junction bases: 9. The V gene's germline CDR1 is SGHTS and CDR2 YDEGEE. The CDR3 loop spans 17 amino acids. The CDR3 sequence is CASSSSGTSGIVETQYF. As DNA, the CDR3 is TGTGCCAGCAGCTCCTCCGGGACTAGCGGGATTGTAGAGACCCAGTACTTC.

J is TRBJ1-2 and V is TRBV6-5, with 12 bases identical to TRBD1. The trim removed 7 bases at V and 4 bases at J, leaving 7 bases unmatched. Germline V gene sequence: CDR1 MNHEY, CDR2 SVGAGI. This CDR3 region has 15 residues. This chain's CDR3 is CASIRGTGGLYGYTF. Written as DNA, the CDR3 is TGTGCCAGCATCCGAGGGACAGGGGGCCTCTATGGCTACACCTTC.

J is TRBJ2-5 and V is TRBV5-1, with TRBD1 identical over 11 bases. Germline assignment: CDR1 SGHRS and CDR2 YFSETQ. Trimming removed 0 bases from V and 2 bases from J; junction bases left unmatched: 3. The CDR3 runs 16 residues. CDR3 nucleotides: TGCGCCAGCAGCTTGGCCGGGACAGGGGGACAAGAGACCCAGTACTTC. The encoded protein is CASSLAGTGGQETQYF.

The gene calls are TRBV28 and TRBJ1-2, with a possible D match to TRBD1 (6 bases). The V and J ends lost 3 bases and 7 bases respectively, with 9 bases between them. The CDR3 extends over 12 amino acids. Germline V gene lookup returns CDR1 MDHEN and CDR2 SYDVKM. Written as DNA, the CDR3 is TGTGCCAGCAGTTTCCTAGGGGGTGGCTACACCTTC. Translated: CASSFLGGGYTF.

This chain joins TRBV28 and TRBJ1-3; D remains ambiguous. The CDR3 is 16 amino acids. The V gene's germline CDR1 is MDHEN and CDR2 SYDVKM. Trimming cost V 5 bases and J 0 bases, with 14 bases left between them. This CDR3 reads CASSAYGRGSGNTIYF. CDR3 nucleotide sequence: TGTGCCAGCAGTGCTTACGGACGGGGCTCTGGAAACACCATATATTTT.

This clone was counted between two and nine times. The chain has TRBV27 and TRBJ2-3; no firm D call. The ends were cut back, 8 bases at V and 7 bases at J, with 7 bases in the middle. The length of the CDR3 is 10 residues. CDR1 and CDR2 from the germline V gene are MNHEY and SMNVEV (reference sequence). Here the CDR3 DNA reads TGTGCCAGCGATGACTATACGCAGTATTTT. It encodes CASDDYTQYF.

The rearrangement links TRBV6-1 to TRBJ1-6; D ambiguous. Trimming left V 7 bases short and J 0 bases short, with 10 bases between. Germline V gene lookup returns CDR1 MNHNS and CDR2 SASEGT. This CDR3 has 15 amino acids. The CDR3 sequence: CASTPMSSYNSPLHF. The CDR3 DNA is TGTGCCAGCACCCCCATGAGCTCCTATAATTCACCCCTCCACTTT.

The chain couples TRBV30 to TRBJ2-5; 12 bases map to TRBD1. The end of the DNA aligns better with TRBJ2-7, so the J call may be wrong. Germline CDR1 GTSNPN, CDR2 SVGIG (reference sequence). CDR3 length equals 13 residues. The CDR3 DNA reads as TGTGCCTCTTCCGGGACAGGGGGCCACGAGCAGTACTTC. Amino acids: CASSGTGGHEQYF.

This clone was found a few times. The chain carries TRBV5-5 and TRBJ2-1, with TRBD2 matching 9 bases. CDR1 and CDR2 (germline): SGHKS, YYEKEE (reference sequence). The CDR3 extends over 16 amino acids. With V trimmed by 2 bases and J by 6 bases, 9 bases remained unmatched. Here the CDR3 reads CASSFRVAGALNEQFF. The DNA of the CDR3 is TGTGCCAGCAGCTTCAGAGTAGCGGGAGCGCTCAATGAGCAGTTCTTC.

There are a few counts of this clone. This sequence joins TRBV7-9 and TRBJ2-7; tentative D call: TRBD1 (6 bases). CDR3 length: 15 residues. The germline V and J ends were trimmed by 3 bases and 6 bases, with 18 bases remaining between them. Per the germline V gene, CDR1 is SEHNR and CDR2 is FQNEAQ (reference sequence). CDR3 region: CASSFYRDQLGEQYF. CDR3 in DNA: TGTGCCAGCAGCTTTTACAGGGATCAGCTCGGCGAGCAGTACTTC. The variable domain in full, with the rest retrieved from reference TRBV7-9 and TRBJ2-7, is DTGVSQNPRHKITKRGQNVTFRCDPISEHNRLYWYRQTLGQGPEFLTYFQNEAQLEKSRLLSDRFSAERPKGSFSTLEIQRTEQGDSAMYLCASSFYRDQLGEQYFGPGTRLTVT.

The chain couples TRBV2 to TRBJ2-5, with 10 bases lining up with TRBD1. V dropped 6 bases and J dropped 4; count of bases not matched to a gene: 5. The CDR3 runs to 14 residues. Per germline, CDR1 SNHLY and CDR2 FYNNEI. CDR3 coding DNA: TGTGCCAGCAGACGACAGGGGGCTAGAGAGACCCAGTACTTC. Its translation is CASRRQGARETQYF.

This rearrangement joins TRBV4-2 to TRBJ2-7; 9 bases fit TRBD1. The germline CDR1 and CDR2 sequences are LGHNA and YNFKEQ. This CDR3 is 14 amino acids long. V shed 5 bases, J shed 3 bases, and the junction held 5 bases outside the gene matches. CDR3 in DNA: TGTGCCAGCAGCGCCCGACAGGGGGACTACGAGCAGTACTTC. Translating gives CASSARQGDYEQYF.

The rearrangement links TRBV5-1 to TRBJ2-1, with D tentatively TRBD2 (6 bases). V lost 0 bases, J lost 5 bases, and 15 bases lay in between. The CDR3 is 16 residues long. Per the germline V gene, CDR1 is SGHRS and CDR2 is YFSETQ. In DNA form, the CDR3 reads TGCGCCAGCAGCTTGGCCGGGGGAGTCGCACACAATGAGCAGTTCTTC. This sequence encodes CASSLAGGVAHNEQFF. Full variable domain (rest looked up from reference TRBV5-1 and TRBJ2-1): KAGVTQTPRYLIKTRGQQVTLSCSPISGHRSVSWYQQTPGQGLQFLFEYFSETQRNKGNFPGRFSGRQFSNSRSEMNVSTLELGDSALYLCASSLAGGVAHNEQFFGPGTRLTVL.

Only a few counts were recorded for this clone. This chain uses TRBV6-6 with TRBJ2-5, with D possibly being TRBD2 (5 bases). With the DNA end fitting TRBJ2-7 better, the J assignment may be wrong. The CDR3 has 16 amino acids. Per germline, CDR1 MNHNY and CDR2 SVGAGI (reference sequence). In DNA, the CDR3 is TGTGCCAGCAGTTCCTTGGACTTTCCTCGCATTGACGAGCAGTACTTC. It encodes CASSSLDFPRIDEQYF.

The rearrangement uses TRBV6-4 and TRBJ2-1; maybe TRBD1 (6 bases). V dropped 5 bases and J dropped 13 bases, with 21 bases sitting between them. The length of the CDR3 is 14 residues. CDR1 MRHNA and CDR2 SNTAGT come from the germline V gene. CDR3 coding DNA: TGTGCCAGCAGTCCCGATCCGGCCAGGGGTGGTCAGTTCTTC. Its protein is CASSPDPARGGQFF.

This chain joins TRBV9 and TRBJ2-5; 7 nucleotides align to TRBD2. This CDR3 has 16 residues. Unmatched junction bases numbered 13, after V lost 4 bases and J lost 4 bases. Germline CDR1 is SGDLS and CDR2 is YYNGEE. The DNA for the CDR3 is TGTGCCAGCAGCCCCAGGGCGGGGGTAGGAAGAGAGACCCAGTACTTC. Its translation is CASSPRAGVGRETQYF.

The rearrangement joins TRBV27 to TRBJ2-7; D is perhaps TRBD1 (6 bases). The CDR3 covers 15 residues. V was trimmed by 2 bases and J by 6 bases, leaving 17 bases between them. Germline lookup yields CDR1 MNHEY and CDR2 SMNVEV (reference sequence). The CDR3 DNA reads TGTGCCAGCAGTTTAGGGACAAGGGGCGAGGCCGAGCAGTACTTC. Its translation: CASSLGTRGEAEQYF.

V usage is TRBV11-2 and J usage is TRBJ2-5; 7 bases align to TRBD2. This CDR3 region has 13 residues. The V gene end was trimmed by 5 bases and the J gene end by 5 bases; junction bases not matched to a gene: 5. Germline V lookup: CDR1 SGHAT, CDR2 FQNNGV. CDR3 coding DNA: TGTGCCAGCAGCAGCCCTAGCGGCGAGACCCAGTACTTC. The encoded protein is CASSSPSGETQYF.

The chain has TRBV20-1 and TRBJ1-1, with a weak D call TRBD1 (5 bases). The CDR3 consists of 11 residues. V was pared by 2 bases and J by 11 bases, with 12 bases between. Germline V gene sequence: CDR1 DFQATT, CDR2 SNEGSKA (reference sequence). The chain's CDR3 is CSARWGVGAFF. CDR3 DNA sequence: TGCAGTGCTAGATGGGGGGTGGGGGCTTTCTTT.

The chain is built from TRBV5-4 and TRBJ2-7; 11 bases match TRBD2. V lost 0 bases and J lost 7; bases outside the gene matches: 0. CDR3 length: 13 residues. The V gene's germline CDR1 is SGHNT and CDR2 YYREEE (reference sequence). The chain's CDR3 is CASSLGLAGEQYF. The CDR3 DNA follows: TGTGCCAGCAGCTTGGGACTAGCGGGGGAGCAGTACTTC.

This rearrangement joins TRBV5-1 to TRBJ2-5; 8 bases align to TRBD2. The CDR3 sequence is 16 residues long. The J segment lost 11 bases and the V segment lost 4 bases, leaving 19 bases of the junction unmatched. Per germline, CDR1 SGHRS and CDR2 YFSETQ. The CDR3 bases are TGCGCCAGCAGCCGGGACGGGAGCGGGAGCTCTGGGGAGCAGTACTTC. Its translation is CASSRDGSGSSGEQYF.

The chain combines TRBV7-3 with TRBJ2-2; 15 bases are shared with TRBD2. Trimming removed 5 bases from V and 7 bases from J; junction bases left unmatched: 5. The CDR3 is 16 amino acids. Per germline, CDR1 SGHTA and CDR2 FQGTGA. The CDR3 reads CASSRGTSGGFGELFF. The CDR3 bases are TGTGCCAGCAGCAGAGGGACTAGCGGGGGGTTCGGGGAGCTGTTTTTT.

The genes are TRBV18 and TRBJ1-2, with D uncertain. CDR1 and CDR2 from the germline V gene are KGHSH and LQKENI. V was clipped by 4 bases and J by 4 bases, with 10 bases between them. The CDR3 length is 13 residues. The CDR3, as DNA: TGTGCCAGCTCACAGGTCGACTTCTATGGCTACACCTTC. Its translation is CASSQVDFYGYTF.

The V call is TRBV7-9, the J call TRBJ2-5, with D possibly being TRBD2 (5 bases). The CDR3 sequence is 16 residues long. Germline CDR1 reads SEHNR; CDR2 reads FQNEAQ (reference sequence). Trimming took off 1 base at V and 0 bases at J, with 12 bases between the two ends. CDR3 region: CASSLGASLYQETQYF. The CDR3 DNA follows: TGTGCCAGCAGCTTAGGGGCTAGCCTGTACCAAGAGACCCAGTACTTC. The variable domain in full, completed from reference TRBV7-9 and TRBJ2-5, reads DTGVSQNPRHKITKRGQNVTFRCDPISEHNRLYWYRQTLGQGPEFLTYFQNEAQLEKSRLLSDRFSAERPKGSFSTLEIQRTEQGDSAMYLCASSLGASLYQETQYFGPGTRLLVL.

This rearrangement joins TRBV21-1 to TRBJ2-5; no DNA check was done on the table's D call, TRBD2. TRBV21-1 is given as a pseudogene. The CDR3 runs to 14 residues. CDR3 amino acids: CASSHSGSQETQYF. The CDR3 DNA reads as TGTGCCAGCAGCCACAGCGGGAGCCAAGAGACCCAGTACTTC.

V gene TRBV6-1 combines with J gene TRBJ1-4; D gene unclear. V lost 6 bases to trimming and J lost 3 bases, with 8 bases between them. In germline, CDR1 is MNHNS, CDR2 SASEGT. The CDR3 contains 13 residues. The CDR3 coding sequence is TGTGCCAGCAGCCGGGTATCTAATGAAAAACTGTTTTTT. Its protein is CASSRVSNEKLFF.

This rearrangement joins TRBV6-5 to TRBJ2-7, with D unclear. V lost 0 bases and J lost 0, with 6 bases in between. This CDR3 spans 14 amino acids. Germline assignment: CDR1 MNHEY and CDR2 SVGAGI. CDR3 residues: CASSYSRASYEQYF. The DNA of the CDR3 is TGTGCCAGCAGTTACTCGAGAGCCTCCTACGAGCAGTACTTC.

The V gene is TRBV6-4, the J gene TRBJ2-1, with 14 bases lining up with TRBD2. The germline V gene has CDR1 MRHNA and CDR2 SNTAGT. This CDR3 has 15 residues. V shed 0 bases, J shed 8 bases, and the junction held 0 bases outside the gene matches. DNA of the CDR3: TGTGCCAGCAGTGACTCGGGACTAGCGGGAGATGAGCAGTTCTTC. Translation gives CASSDSGLAGDEQFF.

This clone was picked up one time. V is TRBV10-3 and J is TRBJ1-2, with 7 bases matching TRBD1. The trim removed 11 bases at V and 2 bases at J, leaving 2 bases unmatched. Germline CDR1 ENHRY, CDR2 SYGVKD. The CDR3 contains 11 residues. The CDR3 DNA follows: TGTGCCGCGACAGGGAACTATGGCTACACCTTC. Translating it yields CAATGNYGYTF.

This rearrangement joins TRBV7-2 to TRBJ2-2; D gene ambiguous. CDR1 is SGHTA, CDR2 FQGNSA, per germline. V was trimmed by 1 base and J by 1 base, leaving 4 bases between them. The CDR3 totals 14 residues. The CDR3 nucleotides are TGTGCCAGCAGCTTAGTACAGAACACCGGGGAGCTGTTTTTT. Translating gives CASSLVQNTGELFF.